The 2 T cell receptor beta chains given below trace back to one sample, sequenced in a study of cytomegalovirus exposure and HLA in healthy donors. 13 Jbeta primers and 60 Vbeta primers were used for the PCR. Clones were sequenced by immunoSEQ multiplex PCR, and TCRdb holds only the in-frame ones, with some missing. The table lists more than 150,000 clones, around 74% of them singletons, with under 2% in the top ten. The sequenced sample consisted of PBMCs. The receptors come from a girl aged 5 to 17 in good health and CMV-seropositive.

This clone was recorded once. The V call is TRBV9, the J call TRBJ2-5, with TRBD1 matching 7 bases. The CDR3 contains 14 residues. The trim removed 0 bases at V and 1 base at J, leaving 0 bases unmatched. From germline, CDR1 is SGDLS and CDR2 YYNGEE. The CDR3 sequence is CASSVGTGQETQYF. DNA of the CDR3: TGTGCCAGCAGCGTAGGGACAGGCCAAGAGACCCAGTACTTC.

The gene calls are TRBV6-5 and TRBJ1-1; D is possibly TRBD1 (6 bases). The CDR3 is made up of 15 amino acids. CDR1 is MNHEY, CDR2 SVGAGI, per germline. Trimming cost V 3 bases and J 4 bases, with 15 bases left between them. The CDR3 coding sequence is TGTGCCAGCAGTTATGCACTCCTAGGGGGCACTGAAGCTTTCTTT. Translating gives CASSYALLGGTEAFF.